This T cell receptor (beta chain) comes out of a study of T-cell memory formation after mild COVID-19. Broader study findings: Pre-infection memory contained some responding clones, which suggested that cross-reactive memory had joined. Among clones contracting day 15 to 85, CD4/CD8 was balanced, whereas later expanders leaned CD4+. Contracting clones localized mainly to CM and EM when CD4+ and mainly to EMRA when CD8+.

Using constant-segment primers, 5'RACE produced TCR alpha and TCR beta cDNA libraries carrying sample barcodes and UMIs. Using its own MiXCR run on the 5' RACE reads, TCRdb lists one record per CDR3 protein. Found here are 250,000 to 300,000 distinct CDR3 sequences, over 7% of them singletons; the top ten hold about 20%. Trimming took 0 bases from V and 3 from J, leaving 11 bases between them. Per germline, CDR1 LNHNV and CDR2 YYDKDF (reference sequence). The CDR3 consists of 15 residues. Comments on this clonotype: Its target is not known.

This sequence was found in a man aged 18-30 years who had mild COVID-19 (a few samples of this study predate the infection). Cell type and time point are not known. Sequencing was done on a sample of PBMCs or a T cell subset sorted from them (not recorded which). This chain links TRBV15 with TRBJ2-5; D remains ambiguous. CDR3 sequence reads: CATSRDPDPKETQYF. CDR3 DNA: TGTGCCACCAGCAGAGATCCCGATCCAAAAGAGACCCAGTACTTC.